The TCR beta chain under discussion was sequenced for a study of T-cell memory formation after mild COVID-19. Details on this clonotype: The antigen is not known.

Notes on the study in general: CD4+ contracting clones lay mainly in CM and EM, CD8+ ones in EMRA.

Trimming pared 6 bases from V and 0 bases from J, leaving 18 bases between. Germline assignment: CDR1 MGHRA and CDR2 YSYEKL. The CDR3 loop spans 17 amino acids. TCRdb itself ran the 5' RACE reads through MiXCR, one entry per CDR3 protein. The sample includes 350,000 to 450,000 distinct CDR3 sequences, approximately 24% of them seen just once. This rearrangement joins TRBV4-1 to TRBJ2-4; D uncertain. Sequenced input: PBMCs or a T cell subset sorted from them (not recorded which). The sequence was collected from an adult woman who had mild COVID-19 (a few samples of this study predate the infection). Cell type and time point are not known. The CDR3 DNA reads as TGCGCCAGCAGACTCGTGTCGGTCGACCTAGCCAAAAACATTCAGTACTTC. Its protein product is CASRLVSVDLAKNIQYF.